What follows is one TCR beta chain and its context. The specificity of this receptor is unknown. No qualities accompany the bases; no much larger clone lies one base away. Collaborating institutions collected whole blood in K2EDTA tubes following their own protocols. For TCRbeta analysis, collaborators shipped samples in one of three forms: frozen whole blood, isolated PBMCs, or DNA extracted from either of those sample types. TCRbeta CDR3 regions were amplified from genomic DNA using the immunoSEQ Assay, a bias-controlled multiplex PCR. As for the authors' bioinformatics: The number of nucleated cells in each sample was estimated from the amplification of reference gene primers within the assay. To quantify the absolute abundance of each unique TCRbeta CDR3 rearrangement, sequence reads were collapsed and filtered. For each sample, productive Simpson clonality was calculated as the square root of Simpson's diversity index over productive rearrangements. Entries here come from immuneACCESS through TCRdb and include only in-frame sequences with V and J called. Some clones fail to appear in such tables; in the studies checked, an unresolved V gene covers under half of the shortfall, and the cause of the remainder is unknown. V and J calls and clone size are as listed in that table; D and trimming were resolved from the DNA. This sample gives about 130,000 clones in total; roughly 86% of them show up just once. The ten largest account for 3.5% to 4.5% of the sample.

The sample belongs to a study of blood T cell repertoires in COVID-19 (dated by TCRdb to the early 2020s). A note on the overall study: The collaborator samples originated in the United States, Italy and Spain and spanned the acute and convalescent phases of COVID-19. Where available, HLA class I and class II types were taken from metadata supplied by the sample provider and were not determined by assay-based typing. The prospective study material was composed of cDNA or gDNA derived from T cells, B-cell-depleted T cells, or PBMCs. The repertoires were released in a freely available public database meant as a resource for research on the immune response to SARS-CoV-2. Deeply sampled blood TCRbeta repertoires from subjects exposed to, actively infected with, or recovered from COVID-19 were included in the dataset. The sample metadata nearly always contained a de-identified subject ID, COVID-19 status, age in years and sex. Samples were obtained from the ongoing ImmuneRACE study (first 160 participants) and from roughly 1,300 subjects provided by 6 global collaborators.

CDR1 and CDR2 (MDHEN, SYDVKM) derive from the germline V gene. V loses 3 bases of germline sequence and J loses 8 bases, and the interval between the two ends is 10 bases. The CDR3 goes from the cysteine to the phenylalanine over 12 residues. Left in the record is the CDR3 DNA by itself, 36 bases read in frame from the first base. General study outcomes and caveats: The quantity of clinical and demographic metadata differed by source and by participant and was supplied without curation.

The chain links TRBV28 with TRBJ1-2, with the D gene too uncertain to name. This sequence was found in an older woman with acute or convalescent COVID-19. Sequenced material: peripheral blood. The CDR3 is CASSLGRLGYTF. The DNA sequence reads TGTGCCAGCAGTTTGGGCAGATTGGGCTACACCTTC.